Listed below are T cell receptor beta chains from one sample, sequenced in a study of CXCR3-negative and CXCR3-positive naive CD8 T cells. With the 5' RACE reads reprocessed, TCRdb shows one record per CDR3 protein and no DNA. Its table lists about 48,000 distinct CDR3 sequences. The sample comprised memory CD8+ T cells from blood. These receptors all come from a human donor in good health. Some clones in this sample may be carry-over from other donors' samples. The CDR3 runs from the conserved cysteine through the conserved F or W. Clone size is stated in some rows and not others, as once, few, many or a class when expanded.

j_call	v_call	clone_size	cdr3_aa
TRBJ2-7	TRBV5-1	-	CASSSGKGREIYEQYF
TRBJ2-5	TRBV11-1	-	CASSLSKWVRETQYF
TRBJ1-1	TRBV20-1	-	CSAKGLFDQGEGMNTEAFF
TRBJ2-3	TRBV6-4	medium-sized	CASSDSSGGATDTQYF
TRBJ1-5	TRBV6-1	-	CASSDVAYNQPQYF
TRBJ2-2	TRBV6-1	-	CASSDGMEFGELFF
TRBJ2-5	TRBV7-6	-	CASTLAGDETQYF
TRBJ1-2	TRBV28	-	CASSSPGDRAPYGYTF
TRBJ1-1	TRBV12-5	-	CASGTKYTEAFF
TRBJ2-2	TRBV29-1	-	CSVEAGDTYSNTGELFF
TRBJ1-1	TRBV29-1	-	CSVVTGGTEAFF
TRBJ1-1	TRBV15	-	CATHNDGGRTEAFF
TRBJ2-3	TRBV29-1	-	CSVEGIGLPSTDTQYF
TRBJ1-2	TRBV5-6	-	CASSYGTGIAGYTF
TRBJ2-1	TRBV28	-	CASSLDGSSYNEQFF
TRBJ2-1	TRBV11-3	-	CASSPRGHNEQFF
TRBJ2-7	TRBV29-1	-	CSAKTGVSRYEQYF
TRBJ2-1	TRBV12-3/TRBV12-4	-	CASRGVGYNEQFF
TRBJ2-4	TRBV7-9	-	CASSPPGTKNIQYF
TRBJ1-1	TRBV7-6	-	CASSLDGDNTEAFF
TRBJ2-7	TRBV27	-	CASSFSGGLYEQYF
TRBJ2-3	TRBV18	-	CASSLSRGAMAAPGRGDTQYF
TRBJ2-7	TRBV20-1	-	CSAGGTGGVYEQYF
TRBJ2-7	TRBV12-3/TRBV12-4	-	CASSPTSYEQYF
TRBJ2-3	TRBV4-3	-	CASSRTSGGATDTQYF
TRBJ1-1	TRBV6-2/TRBV6-3	-	CASSYSVGVITEAFF
TRBJ2-3	TRBV20-1	-	CSAREIAGGPADTQYF
TRBJ1-1	TRBV25-1	large	CASSEYPVDTNTEAFF
TRBJ2-7	TRBV9	-	CASSVGGLAGTYYEQYF
TRBJ2-7	TRBV27	-	CASSLTGNYEQYF
TRBJ1-2	TRBV29-1	-	CSVGLSTTNYGYTF
TRBJ2-7	TRBV5-6	-	CASSSLGTNSYEQYF
TRBJ2-1	TRBV25-1	-	CASSASWGAYNEQFF
TRBJ2-7	TRBV20-1	-	CSASDSLTSYEQYF
TRBJ2-7	TRBV7-2	-	CASSLEGEQGEYEQYF
TRBJ2-4	TRBV4-3	-	CASSQDAVLGAKNIQYF
TRBJ2-3	TRBV29-1	-	CSVDRTASSTDTQYF
TRBJ2-3	TRBV4-1	-	CASSQGPTDTQYF
TRBJ2-1	TRBV6-2/TRBV6-3	-	CASSYSTSGSEGDEQFF
TRBJ2-3	TRBV20-1	-	CSARQLRASGDRNTQYF
TRBJ2-5	TRBV6-1	-	CASSEVPRDQETQYF
TRBJ2-3	TRBV6-4	-	CASSDSSGADTQYF
TRBJ2-7	TRBV6-1	-	CASSAPGRETYEQYF
TRBJ2-2	TRBV4-3	-	CASSQDPFGNRVTGELFF
TRBJ2-1	TRBV29-1	-	CSAPSENSYNEQFF
TRBJ1-1	TRBV9	-	CASSVPGQGAAEAFF
TRBJ1-1	TRBV7-9	-	CASSFTGGGTEAFF
TRBJ2-7	TRBV4-1	-	CASSQVAGVGREQYF
TRBJ1-1	TRBV10-3	-	CAISETDGAEAFF
TRBJ2-7	TRBV4-3	medium-sized	CASSPGTSGTYEQYF
TRBJ2-3	TRBV7-3	-	CASSTELAGAQYF
TRBJ2-2	TRBV7-8	-	CASSLPIILAGGPGELFF
TRBJ2-7	TRBV14	-	CASSQAEPTYEQYF
TRBJ2-7	TRBV7-8	-	CASTGTTRNYEQYF
TRBJ2-1	TRBV6-2/TRBV6-3	-	CASSYTSGSYNEQFF
TRBJ2-5	TRBV5-1	-	CASSLNQETQYF
TRBJ2-1	TRBV11-2	-	CAVDPGTGVFGSYNEQFF
TRBJ1-2	TRBV20-1	-	CSASLTRTGRSYGYTF
TRBJ2-7	TRBV5-1	-	CASSYDRAVVYEQYF
TRBJ2-7	TRBV10-3	-	CAISESEEGGNTYEQYF